This T cell receptor (beta chain) stems from a study of blood T cell repertoires in COVID-19. Study background: COVID-19 samples, acute and convalescent, were from the United States, Italy and Spain.

Those enrolled, adults aged roughly 18 to 95 years, came from 25 or so US areas. Cohort allocation depended upon clinical history that participants reported. Two negative PCRs, clearance, or symptom resolution characterized the recovered Cohort 3 donors. CDR3 length equals 15 residues. Germline loops: CDR1 SGDLS, CDR2 YYNGEE. With 0 bases clipped from V and 4 bases from J, the junction kept 4 bases outside the gene matches. Produced via immunoSEQ multiplex PCR; TCRdb's table is partial and in-frame only. Here the sample spans 200,000 to 250,000 clones, about 80% being singletons. The clonotype originates from a man aged 40-49 years who had recovered from COVID-19. The material sequenced was PBMCs or T cells enriched from blood (not recorded which). The V call is TRBV9, the J call TRBJ2-1; 7 bases agree with TRBD2. The CDR3 DNA reads TGTGCCAGCAGCGTAGCTAGCGGAGATTACAATGAGCAGTTCTTC. The encoded protein is CASSVASGDYNEQFF.